The 7 T cell receptor beta chains listed next were all sequenced from one sample in a study of early T cells in non-severe SARS-CoV-2 infection. TCRdb redid the calling of the 5' RACE reads with MiXCR, one entry per CDR3 protein. The table records 80,000 to 95,000 distinct CDR3 sequences, roughly 12% of them present only once. Sample: whole blood. The receptors originated from an adult who was a healthcare worker with PCR-confirmed SARS-CoV-2 infection or an uninfected control (not recorded which).

This rearrangement joins TRBV20-1 to TRBJ1-1; TRBD1 agrees at 11 bases. Germline V gene lookup returns CDR1 DFQATT and CDR2 SNEGSKA (reference sequence). V shed 4 bases and J 6 bases; nucleotides not matched to a gene: 7. CDR3 length equals 14 residues. The DNA of the CDR3 is TGCAGTGCTACAATGTGGGACAGGGGGGCTGAAGCTTTCTTT. This sequence encodes CSATMWDRGAEAFF.

This clonotype was detected a few times. The V gene is TRBV20-1, the J gene TRBJ2-1; the D is unclear. CDR3 size: 12 residues. Trimming took 5 bases from V and 7 from J, leaving 12 bases between them. Germline CDR1 and CDR2: DFQATT and SNEGSKA (reference sequence). Here the CDR3 DNA reads TGCAGTGCTCGCCACCCCTTGAATGAGCAGTTCTTC. This codes for CSARHPLNEQFF.

V and J are TRBV7-8 and TRBJ1-2; TRBD1 aligns across 7 bases. There are 14 residues in the CDR3. The ends lost 5 bases at V and 3 bases at J; junction bases unmatched: 6. Per germline, CDR1 SGHVS and CDR2 FQNEAQ. The CDR3: CASSATGADYGYTF. CDR3 coding DNA: TGTGCCAGCAGCGCAACAGGGGCGGACTATGGCTACACCTTC.

In this sample, this clonotype is medium-sized. This chain connects TRBV11-2 to TRBJ1-4; unclear D gene. The germline V gene has CDR1 SGHAT and CDR2 FQNNGV. Trimming pared 4 bases from V and 0 bases from J, leaving 27 bases between. The CDR3 is made up of 21 amino acids. CDR3 bases: TGTGCCAGCAGCTCCGATAGAAATATCGGACTAATAGTTGCAACTAATGAAAAACTGTTTTTT. The encoded protein is CASSSDRNIGLIVATNEKLFF.

This clonotype was counted only a few times. The V call is TRBV19, the J call TRBJ2-2; D is perhaps TRBD2 (6 bases). The germline V and J ends were trimmed by 7 bases and 1 base, with 10 bases remaining between them. From germline, CDR1 is LNHDA and CDR2 SQIVND (reference sequence). CDR3 size: 14 residues. CDR3 in DNA: TGTGCCAGTACTCTGGGAGGGAACACCGGGGAGCTGTTTTTT. It encodes CASTLGGNTGELFF.

The chain uses TRBV10-3 and TRBJ1-2; TRBD1 matches 9 bases. Looked up from germline, CDR1 is ENHRY and CDR2 is SYGVKD. The CDR3 has 13 amino acids. V was clipped by 6 bases and J by 6 bases; unmatched bases: 5. The CDR3 sequence is CAISPGQGNGYTF. CDR3 DNA: TGTGCCATCAGCCCCGGACAGGGGAATGGCTACACCTTC.

The table lists this clonotype with a few counts. The rearrangement uses TRBV5-1 and TRBJ2-4; weak D call: TRBD1 (5 bases). The germline gives CDR1 SGHRS, CDR2 YFSETQ. The CDR3 sequence is 12 residues long. Trimming took off 3 bases at V and 8 bases at J, with 9 bases between the two ends. The CDR3 DNA follows: TGCGCCAGCAGCTCAGAAGGGGACATTCAGTACTTC. Its translation is CASSSEGDIQYF. Combining the CDR3 with reference TRBV5-1 and TRBJ2-4 gives the whole variable domain KAGVTQTPRYLIKTRGQQVTLSCSPISGHRSVSWYQQTPGQGLQFLFEYFSETQRNKGNFPGRFSGRQFSNSRSEMNVSTLELGDSALYLCASSSEGDIQYFGAGTRLSVL.